The TCR beta chain described here comes from a study of tissue T cells after allogeneic stem cell transplantation. Study-level background: Pathologist review favored tissue samples showing histologically apparent lymphocytes. Study conclusions and caveats: Across patients, clones rarely overlapped, yet motif clusters were shared tissue-specifically. Anatomically similar tissues had similar TCR repertoires within each patient.

As concerns this clone: As yet, its antigen is unknown.

TCRdb's copy holds only in-frame clones and misses some; the assay was immunoSEQ multiplex PCR. The top ten hold about a fifth of the sample, which has some 6,000 clones, over 55% seen once. Autopsy tissues included GI tract, liver, skin and lymphoid organs. The V gene's germline CDR1 is LGHNA and CDR2 YSLEER. The CDR3 spans 15 residues. With 0 bases removed from V and 6 bases from J, the gap between germline ends came to 11 bases. This TCR was sampled from a male donor aged 60 or over with lung cancer. The specimen was tissue from the jejunum, collected at autopsy. The rearrangement joins TRBV4-3 to TRBJ2-2; possible D gene TRBD2, 6 bases. The CDR3: CASSQEGGRSGELFF. The CDR3 DNA reads TGCGCCAGCAGCCAAGAGGGGGGACGTTCCGGGGAGCTGTTTTTT.